This passage covers 25 T cell receptor beta chains from one sample sequenced in a study of blood T cell repertoires in COVID-19. The protocol was immunoSEQ multiplex PCR, while the TCRdb copy is restricted to in-frame clones and leaves out a portion. The sample consists of under 300,000 clones, around 87% of them appearing once. The sequencing sample was made of peripheral blood. The receptors were gathered from a woman in her sixties or seventies with active or convalescent COVID-19.

The J gene is TRBJ2-7, the V gene TRBV18; weak D call: TRBD1 (5 bases). The CDR3 has 12 residues. Germline CDR1 KGHSH, CDR2 LQKENI. Deletions cut 3 bases from V and 11 bases from J, with 14 bases between. CDR3 coding DNA: TGTGCCAGCTCACCGGGGCAGCGAGAAAAGTACTTC. It specifies CASSPGQREKYF.

The chain recombines TRBV6-5 with TRBJ1-2; maybe TRBD1 (6 bases). The V and J ends lost 7 bases and 2 bases respectively, with 17 bases between them. The V gene's germline CDR1 is MNHEY and CDR2 SVGAGI. The CDR3 spans 15 residues. The DNA of the CDR3 is TGTGCCAGCACTAATAATCTGCAGGGGAACTATGGCTACACCTTC. This gives the protein CASTNNLQGNYGYTF.

The gene calls are TRBV12-5 and TRBJ1-1; tentatively, D is TRBD1 (5 bases). The V gene's germline CDR1 is LGHNT and CDR2 FRNRAP. Between the trimmed V and J ends, which lost 0 bases and 6 bases, there was a span of 11 bases. CDR3 length: 14 amino acids. For the CDR3, the DNA is TGTGCTAGTGGTTTGGTACCGGGGGAGTCTGAAGCTTTCTTT. This translates into CASGLVPGESEAFF.

The chain joins TRBV18 to TRBJ2-7; TRBD1 agrees at 12 bases. This CDR3 is built from 16 residues. CDR1 KGHSH and CDR2 LQKENI come from the germline V gene. V lost 2 bases to trimming and J lost 7 bases; unmatched junction nucleotides: 9. CDR3 nucleotides: TGTGCCAGCTCACCATTATCGGGACAGGGGGCGAGGGAGCAGTACTTC. It translates to CASSPLSGQGAREQYF.

The chain recombines TRBV2 with TRBJ1-2; 10 positions match TRBD1. Trimming at V came to 5 bases and at J to 4 bases, leaving 7 bases not matched to a gene. The CDR3 spans 15 residues. Germline V gives CDR1 SNHLY, CDR2 FYNNEI. The CDR3 DNA is TGTGCCAGCAGTCCGCCGGGACAGGGGTTCTATGGCTACACCTTC. Its translation: CASSPPGQGFYGYTF.

The chain uses TRBV6-5 and TRBJ2-4, with TRBD1 matching 8 bases. Germline-derived CDR1 and CDR2 are MNHEY and SVGAGI. The CDR3 runs to 15 residues. Losses at the gene ends were 7 bases for V and 3 bases for J; bases not matched to a gene: 8. CDR3 in DNA: TGTGCCAGCACCCCATCCGGACAGGGCAAAAACATTCAGTACTTC. Its translation: CASTPSGQGKNIQYF.

This chain uses TRBV10-1 with TRBJ2-2, with 9 positions matching TRBD2. The CDR3 sequence is 15 residues long. Germline values: CDR1 WNHNN, CDR2 SYGVQD (reference sequence). Unmatched junction bases numbered 3, after V lost 2 bases and J lost 5 bases. Here the CDR3 reads CASSEASGGTGELFF. DNA of the CDR3: TGCGCCAGCAGTGAGGCCAGCGGGGGGACCGGGGAGCTGTTTTTT.

This chain links TRBV5-4 with TRBJ2-1, with 8 bases lining up with TRBD2. With V trimmed by 0 bases and J by 2 bases, 4 bases remained unmatched. CDR1 and CDR2 from the germline V gene are SGHNT and YYREEE (reference sequence). The CDR3 consists of 16 residues. The CDR3: CASSLEGSGAYNEQFF. The CDR3 DNA sequence: TGTGCCAGCAGCTTGGAAGGTAGCGGGGCCTACAATGAGCAGTTCTTC.

The CDR3 DNA is TGTGCCAGCAGGTTATACCGACAGGGGTCGGAAGCTTTCTTT. Residues: CASRLYRQGSEAFF. The chain couples TRBV6-5 to TRBJ1-1; the match to TRBD1 covers 8 bases. The CDR3 has 14 residues. Germline CDR1 is MNHEY and CDR2 is SVGAGI. The ends lost 6 bases at V and 8 bases at J; junction bases unmatched: 11.

The J gene is TRBJ1-2, the V gene TRBV6-6, with TRBD1 as a possible D gene (6 bases). CDR3 length equals 15 residues. Germline assignment: CDR1 MNHNY and CDR2 SVGAGI (reference sequence). V gave up 9 bases and J gave up 2 bases, with 19 bases separating them. The CDR3 sequence is CASLRSDRKNYGYTF. The CDR3 nucleotides are TGTGCCAGTCTCAGAAGCGACAGGAAGAACTATGGCTACACCTTC.

The chain combines TRBV5-1 with TRBJ1-1; 7 bases match TRBD1. J was trimmed by 3 bases and V by 7 bases; bases with no gene match: 6. In germline, CDR1 is SGHRS, CDR2 YFSETQ. The CDR3 spans 13 residues. CDR3 DNA sequence: TGCGCCAGCTCACAGGGGATGGACACTGAAGCTTTCTTT. Translated, it gives CASSQGMDTEAFF.

This chain connects TRBV3-1 (or the pseudogene TRBV3-2) to TRBJ1-1, with 8 positions matching TRBD1. Per germline, CDR1 LGHDT and CDR2 YNNKEL (reference sequence). CDR3 size: 19 residues. The junction had 19 bases not matched to a gene; V was cut back by 3 bases and J by 4 bases. The CDR3 nucleotides are TGTGCCAGCAGCCATCTTCAAGGACAGGGAAGGTTCAGGGGCACTGAAGCTTTCTTT. Its protein product is CASSHLQGQGRFRGTEAFF.

The chain carries TRBV2 and TRBJ2-7; weak D call: TRBD2 (6 bases). Trimming removed 10 bases from V and 6 bases from J, with 19 bases in between. CDR1 SNHLY and CDR2 FYNNEI come from the germline V gene. The CDR3 loop spans 13 amino acids. CDR3 nucleotide sequence: TGTGCCACAATTCCGACGGGACTCCGCGAGCAGTACTTC. It is translated as CATIPTGLREQYF.

This clone was found once. The chain joins TRBV11-3 to TRBJ2-5; 9 bases map to TRBD2. Trimming at V came to 3 bases and at J to 1 base, leaving 3 bases not matched to a gene. The CDR3 covers 15 residues. The V gene's germline CDR1 is SGHNT and CDR2 YENEEA. The CDR3 region is CASSFGGGVQETQYF. The CDR3 DNA reads as TGTGCCAGCAGCTTTGGCGGGGGGGTCCAAGAGACCCAGTACTTC.

The CDR3 nucleotides read TGTGCCAGCAGCCCCAGGGTGGAAAATGAAAAACTGTTTTTT. Its translation: CASSPRVENEKLFF. J is TRBJ1-4 and V is TRBV7-9; D is perhaps TRBD1 (5 bases). The V and J ends lost 5 bases and 5 bases respectively, with 12 bases between them. The CDR3 runs to 14 residues. Looked up from germline, CDR1 is SEHNR and CDR2 is FQNEAQ (reference sequence).

The rearrangement joins TRBV2 to TRBJ1-2, with D possibly matching TRBD1 (6 bases). This CDR3 is 15 amino acids long. In germline, CDR1 is SNHLY, CDR2 FYNNEI. Deletions cut 4 bases from V and 4 bases from J, with 16 bases between. CDR3 in DNA: TGTGCCAGCAGTGCAATGGAACAGGGTCCCTATGGCTACACCTTC. It is translated as CASSAMEQGPYGYTF.

This clone has just one count. The chain recombines TRBV19 with TRBJ1-2, with 7 nucleotides matching TRBD1. CDR3 length: 13 residues. Germline lookup yields CDR1 LNHDA and CDR2 SQIVND (reference sequence). V trimming: 6 bases; J trimming: 5 bases; junction bases outside the gene matches: 6. This CDR3 is CASRRQGVYGYTF. The DNA of the CDR3 is TGTGCCAGTAGGAGACAGGGTGTGTATGGCTACACCTTC.

V is TRBV10-3 and J is TRBJ1-2; D is perhaps TRBD1 (5 bases). Looked up from germline, CDR1 is ENHRY and CDR2 is SYGVKD. The CDR3 totals 12 residues. With 7 bases removed from V and 6 bases from J, the gap between germline ends came to 12 bases. The CDR3 region is CAIKGRENGYTF. The CDR3 nucleotides read TGTGCCATCAAGGGCAGGGAAAATGGCTACACCTTC.

The chain combines TRBV7-8 with TRBJ1-1; D is uncertain. In germline, CDR1 is SGHVS, CDR2 FQNEAQ. Trimming left V 2 bases short and J 4 bases short, with 8 bases between. The CDR3 sequence is 13 residues long. Written as DNA, the CDR3 is TGTGCCAGCAGCTTATCGGAGCCCACTGAAGCTTTCTTT. Protein: CASSLSEPTEAFF.

This clone showed up just once. The chain is built from TRBV28 and TRBJ2-1; no definite D call. The germline CDR1 and CDR2 sequences are MDHEN and SYDVKM. The CDR3 covers 11 residues. Between the trimmed V and J ends, which lost 2 bases and 14 bases, there was a span of 10 bases. CDR3 in DNA: TGTGCCAGCAGTTTAATCGGTGATAAGTTCTTC. Protein product: CASSLIGDKFF.

J is TRBJ1-2 and V is TRBV7-9; D not resolved. Germline V gene sequence: CDR1 SEHNR, CDR2 FQNEAQ (reference sequence). The CDR3 has 15 residues. Trimming took 5 bases from V and 8 from J, leaving 21 bases between them. As DNA, the CDR3 is TGTGCCAGCAGCGATATGGAATTAATCGGGAAGGGCTACACCTTC. It codes for CASSDMELIGKGYTF.

CDR3 residues: CASSRTGGLDGYTF. CDR3 in DNA: TGTGCCAGCAGCCGGACAGGGGGATTGGATGGCTACACCTTC. The chain recombines TRBV5-6 with TRBJ1-2; 10 nucleotides line up with TRBD1. V lost 4 bases and J lost 6; bases outside the gene matches: 6. Germline V gene lookup returns CDR1 SGHDT and CDR2 YYEEEE. The CDR3 covers 14 residues.

CDR3 amino acids: CASSLETPAEAFF. CDR3 nucleotides: TGTGCCAGCAGCTTAGAAACCCCAGCTGAAGCTTTCTTT. The chain employs TRBV7-2 and TRBJ1-1; no reliable D call. CDR1 is SGHTA and CDR2 is FQGNSA in the germline V gene. Trimming pared 1 base from V and 6 bases from J, leaving 9 bases between. The CDR3 is 13 amino acids.

The rearrangement links TRBV14 to TRBJ1-1; no firm D call. Germline assignment: CDR1 SGHDN and CDR2 FVKESK. The CDR3 is 21 amino acids. V was cut by 0 bases and J by 3 bases, with 29 bases left in between. CDR3 DNA: TGTGCCAGCAGCCAAGATAACGGAGGTGGGATCGCCTTCAGAGGTGACACTGAAGCTTTCTTT. Protein: CASSQDNGGGIAFRGDTEAFF.

The V gene is TRBV5-4, the J gene TRBJ1-2; D is unclear. The CDR3 sequence is 12 residues long. V was shortened by 4 bases and J by 4 bases, with 8 bases between the two germline ends. Germline V gives CDR1 SGHNT, CDR2 YYREEE (reference sequence). This chain's CDR3 is CASSGPAYGYTF. In DNA form, the CDR3 reads TGTGCCAGCAGCGGGCCAGCCTATGGCTACACCTTC.